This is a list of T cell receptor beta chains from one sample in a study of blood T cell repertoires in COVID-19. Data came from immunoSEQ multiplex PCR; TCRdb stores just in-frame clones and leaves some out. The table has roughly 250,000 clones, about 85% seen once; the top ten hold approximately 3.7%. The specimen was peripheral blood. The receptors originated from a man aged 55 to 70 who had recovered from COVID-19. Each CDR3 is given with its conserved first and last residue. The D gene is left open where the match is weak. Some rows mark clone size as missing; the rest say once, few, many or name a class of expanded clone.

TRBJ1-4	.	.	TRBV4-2	CASSRQGGEKLFF	TGTGCCAGCAGCCGCCAGGGAGGTGAAAAACTGTTTTTT
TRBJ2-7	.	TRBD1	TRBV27	CASSLRQGRYEQYF	TGTGCCAGCAGTTTAAGACAGGGACGCTACGAGCAGTACTTC
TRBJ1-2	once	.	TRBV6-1	CASSARGTISYTF	TGTGCCAGCAGCGCGCGGGGGACAATTAGCTACACCTTC
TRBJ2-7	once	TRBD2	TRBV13	CASSTRGGRYEQYF	TGTGCCAGCAGCACACGCGGGGGGAGGTACGAGCAGTACTTC
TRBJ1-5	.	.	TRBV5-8	CASSSGNWQPQHF	TGTGCCAGCAGCTCAGGGAATTGGCAGCCCCAGCATTTT
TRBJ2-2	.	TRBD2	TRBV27	CASRLRTSGGLRGTGELFF	TGTGCCAGCAGACTACGGACTAGCGGGGGCCTGCGGGGCACCGGGGAGCTGTTTTTT
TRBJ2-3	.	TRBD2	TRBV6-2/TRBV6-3	CASSFPPTSGGASADTQYF	TGTGCCAGCAGTTTCCCCCCAACTAGCGGGGGGGCCTCGGCAGATACGCAGTATTTT
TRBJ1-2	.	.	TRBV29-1	CSVALPLKETAGYTF	TGCAGCGTTGCCTTACCCCTCAAGGAGACTGCTGGCTACACCTTC
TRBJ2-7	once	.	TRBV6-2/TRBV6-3	CASSYGGGWEQYF	TGTGCCAGCAGTTACGGTGGCGGGTGGGAGCAGTACTTC
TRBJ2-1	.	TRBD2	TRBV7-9	CASSRGTSGGAGAYNEQFF	TGTGCCAGCAGCCGAGGGACTAGCGGGGGGGCTGGGGCCTACAATGAGCAGTTCTTC
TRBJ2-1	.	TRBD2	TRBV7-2	CASSLVGTSGAYNEQFF	TGTGCCAGCAGCTTAGTAGGGACTAGCGGTGCCTACAATGAGCAGTTCTTC
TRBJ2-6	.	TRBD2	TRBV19	CASSLIPGLAVRTGANVLTF	TGTGCCAGTAGTCTGATCCCGGGACTAGCGGTCCGAACGGGGGCCAACGTCCTGACTTTC
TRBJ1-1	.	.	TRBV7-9	CASSLGGLNTEAFF	TGTGCCAGCAGCTTAGGGGGCCTGAACACTGAAGCTTTCTTT
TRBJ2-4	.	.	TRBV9	CASSDSPGLFPGNIQYF	TGTGCCAGCAGCGACTCACCGGGACTTTTTCCGGGGAACATTCAGTACTTC
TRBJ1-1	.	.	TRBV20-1	CSASMRQDPINTEAFF	TGCAGTGCTAGTATGCGACAGGACCCAATAAACACTGAAGCTTTCTTT
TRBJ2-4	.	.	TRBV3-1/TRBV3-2	CASSQGRETFTVAKNIQYF	TGTGCCAGCAGCCAGGGTAGGGAGACTTTTACCGTGGCCAAAAACATTCAGTACTTC
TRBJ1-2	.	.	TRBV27	CASSFTWPAAQPIDRSYGYTF	TGTGCCAGCAGTTTCACCTGGCCCGCGGCGCAACCCATAGACAGAAGCTATGGCTACACCTTC
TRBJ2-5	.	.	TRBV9	CASSVGSRGYQETQYF	TGTGCCAGCAGCGTAGGGTCTCGGGGGTACCAAGAGACCCAGTACTTC
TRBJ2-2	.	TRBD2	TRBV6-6	CASSYTSGGVTGELFF	TGTGCCAGCAGTTACACTAGCGGGGGAGTAACCGGGGAGCTGTTTTTT
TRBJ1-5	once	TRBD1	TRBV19	CASRTGDRQPQHF	TGTGCCAGTAGGACAGGGGATCGTCAGCCCCAGCATTTT
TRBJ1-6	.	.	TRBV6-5	CASSYSWSEGSPLHF	TGTGCCAGCAGTTACTCGTGGTCGGAGGGATCACCCCTCCACTTT
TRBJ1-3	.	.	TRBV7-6	CASSLVGSGPGNSGNTIYF	TGTGCCAGCAGCTTAGTCGGTTCGGGTCCTGGCAACTCTGGAAACACCATATATTTT
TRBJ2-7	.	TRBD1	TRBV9	CASSVRQGSEQYF	TGTGCCAGCAGCGTGAGACAGGGAAGCGAGCAGTACTTC
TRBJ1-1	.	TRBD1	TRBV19	CASSIVGTGNTEAFF	TGTGCCAGTAGTATAGTAGGGACAGGGAACACTGAAGCTTTCTTT
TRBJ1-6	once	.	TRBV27	CASRARDTNYNSPLHF	TGTGCCAGCAGGGCCCGGGACACTAACTATAATTCACCCCTCCACTTT
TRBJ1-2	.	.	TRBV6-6	CGTTTVNYGYTF	TGTGGGACTACGACAGTTAACTATGGCTACACCTTC
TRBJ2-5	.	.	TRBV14	CASSQVWTDYQETQYF	TGTGCCAGCAGCCAAGTCTGGACAGACTATCAAGAGACCCAGTACTTC
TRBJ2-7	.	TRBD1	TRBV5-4	CATRDRSSYEQYF	TGTGCCACCCGGGACAGATCCTCCTACGAGCAGTACTTC
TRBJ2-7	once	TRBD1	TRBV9	CASSVGATGMGEQYF	TGTGCCAGCAGCGTAGGAGCGACAGGGATGGGTGAGCAGTACTTC
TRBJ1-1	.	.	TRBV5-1	CASSLELGADTEAFF	TGCGCCAGCAGCTTGGAGCTGGGAGCGGACACTGAAGCTTTCTTT
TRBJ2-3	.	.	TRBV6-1	CASSDGRDGGIADTQYF	TGTGCCAGCAGTGACGGGCGGGATGGGGGGATAGCAGATACGCAGTATTTT
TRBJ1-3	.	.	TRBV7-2	CASSLRWATEPGNTIYF	TGTGCCAGCAGCCTAAGGTGGGCGACAGAACCGGGAAACACCATATATTTT
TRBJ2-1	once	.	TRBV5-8	CASSWGQRYSYNEQFF	TGTGCCAGCAGCTGGGGCCAACGATACTCCTACAATGAGCAGTTCTTC
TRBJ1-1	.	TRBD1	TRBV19	CASSPRTGTEAFF	TGTGCCAGTAGCCCGAGGACAGGGACTGAAGCTTTCTTT
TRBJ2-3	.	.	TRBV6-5	CASTVKDTQYF	TGTGCCAGCACCGTTAAAGATACGCAGTATTTT
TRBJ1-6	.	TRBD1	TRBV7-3	CASSYRPGQGEGSYNSPLHF	TGTGCCAGCAGCTATCGACCGGGACAGGGGGAAGGCTCCTATAATTCACCCCTCCACTTT
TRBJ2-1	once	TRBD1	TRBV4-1	CASSQGDRNNEQFF	TGCGCCAGCAGCCAAGGGGACAGAAACAATGAGCAGTTCTTC
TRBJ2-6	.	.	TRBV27	CASRPGEFAVGANVLTF	TGTGCCAGCAGGCCGGGGGAATTCGCTGTGGGGGCCAACGTCCTGACTTTC
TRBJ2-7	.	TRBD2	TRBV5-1	CASSSGLDEQYF	TGCGCCAGCAGCTCCGGACTAGACGAGCAGTACTTC
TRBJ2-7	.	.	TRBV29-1	CSVRLAGDEQYF	TGCAGCGTTCGGCTAGCCGGAGACGAGCAGTACTTC
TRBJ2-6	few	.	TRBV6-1	CASSEEERFVGANVLTF	TGTGCCAGCAGTGAAGAGGAGCGTTTCGTTGGGGCCAACGTCCTGACTTTC
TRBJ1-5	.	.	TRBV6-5	CASSYPTTSNQPQHF	TGTGCCAGCAGTTACCCAACTACTAGCAATCAGCCCCAGCATTTT
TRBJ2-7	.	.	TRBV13	CASSLGERQYF	TGTGCCAGCAGCCTCGGGGAACGGCAGTACTTC
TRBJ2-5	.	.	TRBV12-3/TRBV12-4	CASSPDRSETQYF	TGTGCCAGCAGTCCGGACAGATCCGAGACCCAGTACTTC
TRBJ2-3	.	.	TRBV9	CASSTETGSDTQYF	TGTGCCAGCAGCACAGAAACAGGGAGTGATACGCAGTATTTT
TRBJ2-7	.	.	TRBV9	CASSTPEGGQSYEQYF	TGTGCCAGCAGCACACCCGAGGGGGGGCAGTCCTACGAGCAGTACTTC
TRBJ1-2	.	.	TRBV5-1	CASSLGQRMGGYTF	TGCGCCAGCAGCTTAGGACAGAGGATGGGTGGCTACACCTTC
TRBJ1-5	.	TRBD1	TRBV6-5	CASSTGQGSNQPQHF	TGTGCCAGCAGTACAGGACAGGGAAGCAATCAGCCCCAGCATTTT
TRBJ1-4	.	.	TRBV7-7	CASSSGPTNEKLFF	TGTGCTAGCAGCTCAGGTCCAACTAATGAAAAACTGTTTTTT
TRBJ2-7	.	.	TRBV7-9	CASSFVSEQYF	TGTGCCAGCAGCTTCGTGTCCGAGCAGTACTTC
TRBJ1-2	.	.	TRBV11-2	CASSSLPRGTEGYTF	TGTGCCAGCAGCTCCCTCCCCAGGGGAACTGAAGGCTACACCTTC
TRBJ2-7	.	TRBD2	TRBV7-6	CASSLVAMETSSLAKTYEQYF	TGTGCCAGCAGCTTAGTGGCGATGGAGACAAGCTCACTAGCGAAAACCTACGAGCAGTACTTC
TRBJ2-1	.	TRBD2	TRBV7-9	CASSPRVAVRGGYNEQFF	TGTGCCAGCAGCCCCCGGGTAGCGGTCCGCGGGGGCTACAATGAGCAGTTCTTC